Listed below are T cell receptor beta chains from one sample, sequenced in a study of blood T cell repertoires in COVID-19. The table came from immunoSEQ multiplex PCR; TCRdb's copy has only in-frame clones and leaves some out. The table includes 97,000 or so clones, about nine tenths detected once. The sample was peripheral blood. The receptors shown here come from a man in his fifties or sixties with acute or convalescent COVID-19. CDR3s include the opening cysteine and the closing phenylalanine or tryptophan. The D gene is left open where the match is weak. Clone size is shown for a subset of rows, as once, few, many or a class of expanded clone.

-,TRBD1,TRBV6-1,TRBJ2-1,TGTGCCAGCAGTGATAGAACCGGGACAGGTGACAATGAGCAGTTCTTC,CASSDRTGTGDNEQFF
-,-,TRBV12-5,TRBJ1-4,TGTGCTAGTGGTCCGGGGGGGGTTCCGGAAAAACTGTTTTTT,CASGPGGVPEKLFF
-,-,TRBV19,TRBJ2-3,TGTGCCAGTAGGGCCAGGGCGGCAGATACGCAGTATTTT,CASRARAADTQYF
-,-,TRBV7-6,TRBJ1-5,TGTGCCAGCAGCTTAGGGGCTGGAGGGGCGAGCAATCAGCCCCAGCATTTT,CASSLGAGGASNQPQHF
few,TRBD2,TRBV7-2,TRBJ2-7,TGTGCCAGCAGCTTCTGGGGTAGCGGGATAGAGTACGAGCAGTACTTC,CASSFWGSGIEYEQYF
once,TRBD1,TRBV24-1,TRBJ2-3,TGTGCCACCAGTGATACCCTCGGAAAGGGGGCCTTCACAGATACGCAGTATTTT,CATSDTLGKGAFTDTQYF
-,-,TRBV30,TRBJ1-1,TGTGCCTGGAGCAACACCGAAGCTTTCTTT,CAWSNTEAFF
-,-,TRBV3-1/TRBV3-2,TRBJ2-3,TGTGCCAGCAGCCTTTTCAGATCTACGCAGTATTTT,CASSLFRSTQYF
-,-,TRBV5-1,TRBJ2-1,TGCGCCAGCAGCTTCAACAATGAGCAGTTCTTC,CASSFNNEQFF
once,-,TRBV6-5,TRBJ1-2,TGTGCCAGCAGTTACGGAGGGTTCATGGGTGCTGGCTACACCTTC,CASSYGGFMGAGYTF
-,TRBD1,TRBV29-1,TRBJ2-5,TGCAGCGTAAAACCGGGACAGCAAGAGACCCAGTACTTC,CSVKPGQQETQYF
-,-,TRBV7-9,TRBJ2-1,TGTGCCAGCAGCTCGGCCCTGGACTACTACAATGAGCAGTTCTTC,CASSSALDYYNEQFF
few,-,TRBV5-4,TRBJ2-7,TGTGCCAGCAGCTTATACGCGGTTCGAGGGCAGTACTTC,CASSLYAVRGQYF
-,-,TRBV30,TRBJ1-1,TGTGCCTGGAGGTCCGCGGGCGGTGCTGAAGCTTTCTTT,CAWRSAGGAEAFF
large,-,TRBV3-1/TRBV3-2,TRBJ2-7,TGTGCCAGCAGCCCCCATAGGGACAACTACTACGAGCAGTACTTC,CASSPHRDNYYEQYF
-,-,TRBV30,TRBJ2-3,TGTGCCTGGAGGGGTGGAGACCGCACAGATACGCAGTATTTT,CAWRGGDRTDTQYF
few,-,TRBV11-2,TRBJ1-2,TGTGCCAGCAGCTTAAAGACGGGCTATGGCTACACCTTC,CASSLKTGYGYTF
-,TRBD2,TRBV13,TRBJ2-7,TGTGCCAGCAGCCCTCGACGGACTAGCGGCCCCTACGAGCAGTACTTC,CASSPRRTSGPYEQYF
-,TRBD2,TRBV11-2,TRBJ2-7,TGTGCCAGCATCCGGGTAGCGGGAAGCTACGAGCAGTACTTC,CASIRVAGSYEQYF
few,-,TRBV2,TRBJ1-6,TGTGCCAGCAGGCAGGGGAGCTCCTATAATTCACCCCTCCACTTT,CASRQGSSYNSPLHF
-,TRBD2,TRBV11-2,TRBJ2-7,TGTGCCAGCAGCTTAGGGTGGAGCGGGAGGGATTCCTACGAGCAGTACTTC,CASSLGWSGRDSYEQYF
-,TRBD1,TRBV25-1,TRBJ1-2,TGTGCCAGCAGTGGGTCCGGGACAGGGGGCTTTGGGCGCGGCTACACCTTC,CASSGSGTGGFGRGYTF